These T cell receptor beta chains were read from a single sample in a study of blood T cells in healthy people across ages. TCRdb analysed the 5' RACE reads with MiXCR anew, one entry per CDR3 protein. The repertoire holds 600,000 to 800,000 distinct CDR3 sequences, under 65% seen once, with approximately 13% in the top ten. Sequenced sample: blood. Receptors were obtained from a woman older than 75 in good health. Each CDR3 is given with its conserved first and last residue. The D gene is left open where the match is weak. The size entry is marked missing in some rows and otherwise reads once, few, many or a size class.

J gene,clone size,V gene,D gene,CDR3 DNA,CDR3 protein
TRBJ2-5,many,TRBV2,-,TGTGCCAGCAGCGTCAGGGAGACCCAGTACTTC,CASSVRETQYF
TRBJ2-5,many,TRBV9,TRBD2,TGTGCCAGCAGCTTAGCCGGGACTAGCGGGACAGAGACCCAGTACTTC,CASSLAGTSGTETQYF
TRBJ2-6,-,TRBV7-2,-,TGTGCCAGCAGCTTGCCCGAACAGGGTAGACGGGCCAACGTCCTGACTTTC,CASSLPEQGRRANVLTF
TRBJ2-2,many,TRBV7-2,-,TGTGCCAGCAGCCAATTCACCGGGGAGCTGTTTTTT,CASSQFTGELFF
TRBJ2-7,-,TRBV5-1,-,TGCGCCAGCAGCACCGGGACGGCTGCCTACGAGCAGTACTTC,CASSTGTAAYEQYF
TRBJ1-2,many,TRBV27,-,TGTGCCAGCAGTTTAGATCGACGAAACTATGGCTACACCTTC,CASSLDRRNYGYTF
TRBJ1-5,-,TRBV13,-,TGTGCCAGCAGCTTAGGGCATAGCAATCAGCCCCAGCATTTT,CASSLGHSNQPQHF
TRBJ2-5,many,TRBV24-1,-,TGTGCCACCAGTGATTCGCGGGGCTATAGAGGAGAGACCCAGTACTTC,CATSDSRGYRGETQYF
TRBJ2-2,-,TRBV5-1,-,TGCGCCAGCAGCGATAGGGGGGACCTCAACGCCGGGGAGCTGTTTTTT,CASSDRGDLNAGELFF
TRBJ2-1,-,TRBV4-1,-,TGCGCCAGCAGCCACCCGAAGATATCTCGGGGGACCAATGAGCAGTTCTTC,CASSHPKISRGTNEQFF
TRBJ2-3,-,TRBV29-1,-,TGCAGCGTTGAAGACCCCGGACAGATTCGCACAGATACGCAGTATTTT,CSVEDPGQIRTDTQYF
TRBJ2-3,-,TRBV24-1,-,TGTGCCACCAGTGATGGAGGGGTCAGGGGGACAGATACGCAGTATTTT,CATSDGGVRGTDTQYF
TRBJ1-2,-,TRBV20-1,-,TGCAGTGCTAGGTGGCAGACTGCATATGGCTACACCTTC,CSARWQTAYGYTF
TRBJ2-1,-,TRBV5-4,-,TGTGCCAGCAGCCCAAGCTCCTACAATGGGCAGTTCTTC,CASSPSSYNGQFF